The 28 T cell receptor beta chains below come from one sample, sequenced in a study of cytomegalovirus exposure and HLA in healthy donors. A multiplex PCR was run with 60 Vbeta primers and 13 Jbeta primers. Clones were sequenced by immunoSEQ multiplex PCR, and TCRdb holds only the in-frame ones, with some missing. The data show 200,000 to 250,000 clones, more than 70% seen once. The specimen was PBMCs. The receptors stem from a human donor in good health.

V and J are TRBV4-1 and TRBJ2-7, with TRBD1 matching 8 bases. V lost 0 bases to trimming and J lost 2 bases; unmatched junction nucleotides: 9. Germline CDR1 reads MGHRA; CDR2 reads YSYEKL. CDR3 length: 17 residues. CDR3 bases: TGCGCCAGCAGCCAAGATCGTTGGACAGGGAAACCCTACGAGCAGTACTTC. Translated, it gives CASSQDRWTGKPYEQYF.

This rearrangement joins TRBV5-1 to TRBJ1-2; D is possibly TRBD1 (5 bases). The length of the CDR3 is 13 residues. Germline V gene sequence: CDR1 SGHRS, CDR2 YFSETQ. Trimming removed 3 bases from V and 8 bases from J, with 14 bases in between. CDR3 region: CASSYMDKRGYTF. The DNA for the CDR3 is TGCGCCAGCAGCTACATGGACAAACGGGGCTACACCTTC. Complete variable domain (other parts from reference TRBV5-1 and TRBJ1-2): KAGVTQTPRYLIKTRGQQVTLSCSPISGHRSVSWYQQTPGQGLQFLFEYFSETQRNKGNFPGRFSGRQFSNSRSEMNVSTLELGDSALYLCASSYMDKRGYTFGSGTRLTVV.

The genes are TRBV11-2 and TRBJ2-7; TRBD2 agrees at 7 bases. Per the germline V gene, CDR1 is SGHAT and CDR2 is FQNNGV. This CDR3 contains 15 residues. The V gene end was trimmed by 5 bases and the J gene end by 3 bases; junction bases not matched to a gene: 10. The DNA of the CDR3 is TGTGCCAGCAGCCTTTTGGACGGGGGGAACTACGAGCAGTACTTC. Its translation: CASSLLDGGNYEQYF.

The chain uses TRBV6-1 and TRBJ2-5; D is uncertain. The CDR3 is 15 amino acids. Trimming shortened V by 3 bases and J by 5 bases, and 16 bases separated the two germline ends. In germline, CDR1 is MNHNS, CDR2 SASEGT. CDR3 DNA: TGTGCCAGCAGTGATGAGTTACTCCCTCGGGAGACCCAGTACTTC. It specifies CASSDELLPRETQYF.

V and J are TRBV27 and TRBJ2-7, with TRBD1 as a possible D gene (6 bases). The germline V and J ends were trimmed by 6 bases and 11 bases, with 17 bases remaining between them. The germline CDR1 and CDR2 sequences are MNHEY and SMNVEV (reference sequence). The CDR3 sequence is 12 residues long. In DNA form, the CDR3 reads TGTGCCAGCAGCCCGGTAGGGGGTTGGGAGTACTTC. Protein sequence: CASSPVGGWEYF.

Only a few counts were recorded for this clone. CDR3 region: CASRYESSLAKNIQYF. Written as DNA, the CDR3 is TGTGCCAGCAGGTACGAGAGTTCCCTAGCCAAAAACATTCAGTACTTC. V usage is TRBV21-1 and J usage is TRBJ2-4; the table's D call, TRBD2, was not checked against the DNA. TRBV21-1 is a pseudogene segment. The CDR3 extends over 16 amino acids.

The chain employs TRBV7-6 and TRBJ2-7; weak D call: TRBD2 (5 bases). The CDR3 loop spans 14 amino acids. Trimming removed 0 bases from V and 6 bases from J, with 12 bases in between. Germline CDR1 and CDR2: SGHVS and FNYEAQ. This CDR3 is CASSLARTGFEQYF. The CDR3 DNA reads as TGTGCCAGCAGCTTAGCGAGGACGGGGTTCGAGCAGTACTTC.

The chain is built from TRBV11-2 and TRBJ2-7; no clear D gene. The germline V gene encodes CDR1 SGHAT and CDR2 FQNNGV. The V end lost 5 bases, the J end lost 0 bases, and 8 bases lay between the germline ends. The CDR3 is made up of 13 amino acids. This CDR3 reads CASSLQLSYEQYF. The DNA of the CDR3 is TGTGCCAGCAGCCTACAGCTCTCCTACGAGCAGTACTTC. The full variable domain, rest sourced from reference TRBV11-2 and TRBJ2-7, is EAGVAQSPRYKIIEKRQSVAFWCNPISGHATLYWYQQILGQGPKLLIQFQNNGVVDDSQLPKDRFSAERLKGVDSTLKIQPAKLEDSAVYLCASSLQLSYEQYFGPGTRLTVT.

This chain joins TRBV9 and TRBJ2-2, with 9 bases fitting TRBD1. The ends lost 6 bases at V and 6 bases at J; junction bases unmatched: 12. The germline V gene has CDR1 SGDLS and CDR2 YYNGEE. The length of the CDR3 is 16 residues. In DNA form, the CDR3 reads TGTGCCAGCACCCGGGACAGGGTCGATGTAGCCGGGGAGCTGTTTTTT. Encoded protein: CASTRDRVDVAGELFF.

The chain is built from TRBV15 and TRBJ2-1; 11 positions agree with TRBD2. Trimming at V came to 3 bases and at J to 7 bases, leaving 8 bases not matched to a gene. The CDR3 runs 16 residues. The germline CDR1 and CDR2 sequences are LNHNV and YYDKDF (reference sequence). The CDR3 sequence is CATSSPRLAGRNEQFF. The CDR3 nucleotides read TGTGCCACCAGCAGTCCCCGACTAGCGGGAAGAAATGAGCAGTTCTTC.

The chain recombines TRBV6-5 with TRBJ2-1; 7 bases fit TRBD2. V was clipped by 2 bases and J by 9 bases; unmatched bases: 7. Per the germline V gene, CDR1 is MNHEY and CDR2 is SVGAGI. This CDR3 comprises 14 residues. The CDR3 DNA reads TGTGCCAGCAGTTACGTCTGGGGGGGATGTGAGCAGTTCTTC. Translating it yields CASSYVWGGCEQFF.

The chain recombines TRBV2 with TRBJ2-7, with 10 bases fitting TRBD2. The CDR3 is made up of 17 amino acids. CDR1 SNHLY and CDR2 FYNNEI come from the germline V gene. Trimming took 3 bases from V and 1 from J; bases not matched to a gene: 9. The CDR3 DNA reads TGTGCCAGCAGTGATGCAGCGGGAGGGCCTACGTCCTACGAGCAGTACTTC. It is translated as CASSDAAGGPTSYEQYF.

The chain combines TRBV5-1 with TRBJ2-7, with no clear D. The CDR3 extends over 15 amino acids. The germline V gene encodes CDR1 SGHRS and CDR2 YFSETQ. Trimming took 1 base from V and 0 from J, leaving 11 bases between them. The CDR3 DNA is TGCGCCAGCAGCTTGCGACTGGAGAGCTCCTACGAGCAGTACTTC. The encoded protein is CASSLRLESSYEQYF.

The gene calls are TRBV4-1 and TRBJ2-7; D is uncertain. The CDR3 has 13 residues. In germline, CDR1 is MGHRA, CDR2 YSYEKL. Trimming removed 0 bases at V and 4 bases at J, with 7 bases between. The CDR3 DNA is TGCGCCAGCAGCCAAGAAATCAGTTACGAGCAGTACTTC. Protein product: CASSQEISYEQYF.

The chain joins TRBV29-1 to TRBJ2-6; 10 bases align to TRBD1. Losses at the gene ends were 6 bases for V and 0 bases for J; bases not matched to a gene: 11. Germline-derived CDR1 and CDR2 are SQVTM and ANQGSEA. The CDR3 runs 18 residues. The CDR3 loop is CSVAHRDRGISGANVLTF. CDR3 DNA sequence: TGCAGCGTCGCGCACCGGGACAGGGGTATCTCTGGGGCCAACGTCCTGACTTTC.

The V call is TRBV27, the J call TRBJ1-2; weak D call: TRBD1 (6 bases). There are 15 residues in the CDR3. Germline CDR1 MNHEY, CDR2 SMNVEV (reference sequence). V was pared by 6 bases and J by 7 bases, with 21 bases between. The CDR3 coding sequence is TGTGCCAGCAGCCTCCAAGGGGGGGGCTCGAGTGGCTACACCTTC. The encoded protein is CASSLQGGGSSGYTF.

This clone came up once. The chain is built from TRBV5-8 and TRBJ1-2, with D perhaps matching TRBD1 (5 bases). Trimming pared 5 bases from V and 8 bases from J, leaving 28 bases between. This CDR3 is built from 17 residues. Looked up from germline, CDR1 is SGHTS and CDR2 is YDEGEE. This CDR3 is CASRVGWGSPRRTGYTF. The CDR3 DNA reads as TGTGCCAGCAGGGTGGGATGGGGCAGCCCGAGGCGTACGGGCTACACCTTC.

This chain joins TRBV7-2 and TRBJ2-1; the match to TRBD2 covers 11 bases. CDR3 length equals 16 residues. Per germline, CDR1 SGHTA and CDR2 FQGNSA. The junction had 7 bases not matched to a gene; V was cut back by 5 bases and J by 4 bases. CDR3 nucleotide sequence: TGTGCCAGCAGCCCCAAGACTAGCGGGATTTACAATGAGCAGTTCTTC. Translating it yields CASSPKTSGIYNEQFF.

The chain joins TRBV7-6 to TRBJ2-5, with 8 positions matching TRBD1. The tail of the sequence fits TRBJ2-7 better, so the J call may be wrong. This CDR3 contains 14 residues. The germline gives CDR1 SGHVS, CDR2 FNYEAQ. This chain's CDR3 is CASSPPGQAYEQYF. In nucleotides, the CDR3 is TGTGCCAGCAGCCCACCGGGACAGGCCTACGAGCAGTACTTC.

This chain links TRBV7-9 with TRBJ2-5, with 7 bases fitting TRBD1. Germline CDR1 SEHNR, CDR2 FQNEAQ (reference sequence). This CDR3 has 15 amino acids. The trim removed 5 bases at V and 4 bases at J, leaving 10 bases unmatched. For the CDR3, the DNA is TGTGCCAGCAGCCCACCGGACAGGCATGGAGAGACCCAGTACTTC. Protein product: CASSPPDRHGETQYF. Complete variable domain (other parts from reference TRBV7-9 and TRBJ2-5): DTGVSQNPRHKITKRGQNVTFRCDPISEHNRLYWYRQTLGQGPEFLTYFQNEAQLEKSRLLSDRFSAERPKGSFSTLEIQRTEQGDSAMYLCASSPPDRHGETQYFGPGTRLLVL.

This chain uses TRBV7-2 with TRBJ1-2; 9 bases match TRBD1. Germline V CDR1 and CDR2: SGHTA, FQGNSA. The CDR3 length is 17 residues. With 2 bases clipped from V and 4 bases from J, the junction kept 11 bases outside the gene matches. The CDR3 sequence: CASSLYFTDRGTYGYTF. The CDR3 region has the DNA TGTGCCAGCAGCTTATACTTTACGGACAGGGGTACCTATGGCTACACCTTC.

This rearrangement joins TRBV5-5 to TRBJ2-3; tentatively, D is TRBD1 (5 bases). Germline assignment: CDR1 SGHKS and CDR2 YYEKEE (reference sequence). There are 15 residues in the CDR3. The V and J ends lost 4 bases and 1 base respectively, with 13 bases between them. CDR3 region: CASSHSTVGTDTQYF. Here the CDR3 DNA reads TGTGCCAGCAGCCACTCGACAGTTGGCACAGATACGCAGTATTTT.

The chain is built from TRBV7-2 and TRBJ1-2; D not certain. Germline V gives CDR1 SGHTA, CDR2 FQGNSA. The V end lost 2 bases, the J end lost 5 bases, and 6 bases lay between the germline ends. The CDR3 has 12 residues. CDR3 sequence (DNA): TGTGCCAGCAGCTTATCAGGATATGGCTACACCTTC. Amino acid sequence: CASSLSGYGYTF.

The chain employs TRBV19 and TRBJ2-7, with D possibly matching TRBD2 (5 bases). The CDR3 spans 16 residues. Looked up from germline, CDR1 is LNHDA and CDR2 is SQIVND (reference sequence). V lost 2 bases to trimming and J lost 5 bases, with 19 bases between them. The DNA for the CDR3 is TGTGCCAGTAGTATAAAGGGCAGCGGCCGGGAAAACGAGCAGTACTTC. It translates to CASSIKGSGRENEQYF.

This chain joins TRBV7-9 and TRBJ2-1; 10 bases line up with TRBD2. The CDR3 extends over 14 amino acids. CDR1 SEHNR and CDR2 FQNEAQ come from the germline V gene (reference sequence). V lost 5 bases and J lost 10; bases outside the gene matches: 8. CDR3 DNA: TGTGCCAGCAGCCCGAGCGGGAGGGCCAGCGAGCAGTTCTTC. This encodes CASSPSGRASEQFF. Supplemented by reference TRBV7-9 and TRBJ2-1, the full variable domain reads DTGVSQNPRHKITKRGQNVTFRCDPISEHNRLYWYRQTLGQGPEFLTYFQNEAQLEKSRLLSDRFSAERPKGSFSTLEIQRTEQGDSAMYLCASSPSGRASEQFFGPGTRLTVL.

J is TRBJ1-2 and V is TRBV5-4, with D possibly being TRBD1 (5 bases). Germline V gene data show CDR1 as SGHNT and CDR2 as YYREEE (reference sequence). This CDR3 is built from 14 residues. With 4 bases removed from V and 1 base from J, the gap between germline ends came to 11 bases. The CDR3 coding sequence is TGTGCCAGCAGCCGCGGGACGGATAACTATGGCTACACCTTC. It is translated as CASSRGTDNYGYTF.

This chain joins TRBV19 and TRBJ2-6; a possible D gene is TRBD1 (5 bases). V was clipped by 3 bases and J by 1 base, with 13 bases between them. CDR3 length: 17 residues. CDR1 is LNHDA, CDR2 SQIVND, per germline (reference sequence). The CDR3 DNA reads TGTGCCAGTAGTATTACGCGACAGATATCTGGGGCCAACGTCCTGACTTTC. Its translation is CASSITRQISGANVLTF.

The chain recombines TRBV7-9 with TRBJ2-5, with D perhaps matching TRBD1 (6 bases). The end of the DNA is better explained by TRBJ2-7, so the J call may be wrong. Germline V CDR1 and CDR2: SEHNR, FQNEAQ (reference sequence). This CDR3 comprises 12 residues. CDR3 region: CASSQGPYEQYF. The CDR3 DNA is TGTGCCAGCAGCCAGGGGCCCTACGAGCAGTACTTC.